One T cell receptor (gamma chain) is described in this entry. Other nucleotide sequences from this sample produce the same CDR3. TCRdb re-identified clones in the RT-PCR reads via CATT. The repertoire holds around 1,300 gamma-chain clones, with 60% as singletons. The data derive from a study of gamma-delta T cells after stem cell transplantation. This CDR3 comprises 13 residues. Losses at the gene ends were 0 bases for V and 6 bases for J; bases not matched to a gene: 5. The germline V gene has CDR1 VINAFY and CDR2 YDVSNSKD. The sequencing sample was made of gamma-delta T cells. The chain is built from TRGV5 and TRGJ1 or TRGJ2. TCRdb records no J gene; here it was assigned by comparing the DNA to germline. The TCR originated in a human donor. It is not recorded whose cells these are; they may come from a transplant donor. The CDR3 nucleotides read TGTGCCACCTGGGACAGGCTCGGTTATAAGAAACTCTTT. Amino acids: CATWDRLGYKKLF.